This passage covers 8 T cell receptor beta chains from one sample sequenced in a study of spatial heterogeneity in lung cancer. Study outcomes and limitations: It was found that expanded intratumoral alpha and beta TCR counts tracked tumor mutation counts.

TCRdb called the 5' RACE reads again in MiXCR, with one record for every CDR3 protein. The top ten hold under 12% of the sample, which has 9,500 to 11,000 distinct CDR3 sequences, 12% seen once. Time point noted: sample taken at primary tumor resection. The antigens of these receptors remain unknown. Specimen: lung tumor tissue, collected at surgery. These receptors originate from a male donor with early-stage non-small cell lung cancer.

This clonotype appeared many times. The chain combines TRBV6-2 or TRBV6-3 with TRBJ1-2, with D maybe TRBD1 (6 bases). CDR3 size: 17 residues. With 0 bases removed from V and 8 bases from J, the gap between germline ends came to 22 bases. The V gene's germline CDR1 is MNHEY and CDR2 SVGEGT. In nucleotides, the CDR3 is TGTGCCAGCAGTTACTCAACTTACAGGGATCCGATTTCGGGCTACACCTTC. Its protein product is CASSYSTYRDPISGYTF.

In this sample, this clonotype is medium-sized. The chain has TRBV6-1 and TRBJ1-3; D uncertain. Germline CDR1 is MNHNS and CDR2 is SASEGT. The V and J ends lost 8 bases and 0 bases respectively, with 14 bases between them. The CDR3 extends over 15 amino acids. Here the CDR3 DNA reads TGTGCCAGCGCCACAGTACTCAGCTCTGGAAACACCATATATTTT. Protein sequence: CASATVLSSGNTIYF.

This clonotype was counted ten times or more. The rearrangement uses TRBV6-1 and TRBJ2-5, with D perhaps given as TRBD1 or TRBD2 (5 bases each). The CDR3 runs to 15 residues. The germline V gene encodes CDR1 MNHNS and CDR2 SASEGT. V was trimmed by 10 bases and J by 4 bases, leaving 22 bases between them. CDR3 sequence: CATRDAYYLGETQYF. The CDR3 bases are TGTGCCACCCGGGACGCATATTACCTGGGAGAGACCCAGTACTTC.

This clonotype was seen many times. This chain connects TRBV6-5 to TRBJ2-2, with D hard to call. Germline V lookup: CDR1 MNHEY, CDR2 SVGAGI. The CDR3 covers 15 residues. The germline V and J ends were trimmed by 5 bases and 0 bases, with 10 bases remaining between them. The CDR3 here is CASSGRITNTGELFF. For the CDR3, the DNA is TGTGCCAGCAGTGGACGGATTACGAACACCGGGGAGCTGTTTTTT.

This clonotype was counted many times. In nucleotides, the CDR3 is TGTGCCAGCAGTTCAGGGTTTGGACAGCCCCAGCATTTT. The encoded protein is CASSSGFGQPQHF. The chain is built from TRBV28 and TRBJ1-5; a weak D match, TRBD1 (5 bases). Germline loops: CDR1 MDHEN, CDR2 SYDVKM. Trimming left V 4 bases short and J 7 bases short, with 11 bases between. The length of the CDR3 is 13 residues.

This clonotype has a count of ten or more. V gene TRBV4-1 combines with J gene TRBJ1-2; D not certain. Deletions cut 1 base from V and 0 bases from J, with 9 bases between. The CDR3 has 15 amino acids. Germline assignment: CDR1 MGHRA and CDR2 YSYEKL. The CDR3 DNA reads as TGCGCCAGCAGCCAAGCCGACTTAACTAACTATGGCTACACCTTC. The encoded protein is CASSQADLTNYGYTF.

By share, this clonotype counts as medium-sized (0.01 to 0.1%). The rearrangement uses TRBV3-1 and TRBJ1-2, with TRBD1 matching over 7 bases. The CDR3 contains 14 residues. J was trimmed by 6 bases and V by 2 bases; bases with no gene match: 6. Germline V gene sequence: CDR1 LGHDT, CDR2 YNNKEL (reference sequence). The chain's CDR3 is CASSQPGGGNGYTF. CDR3 coding DNA: TGTGCCAGCAGCCAACCAGGGGGTGGCAATGGCTACACCTTC.

This clonotype counts as medium-sized. For the CDR3, the DNA is TGTGCCAGCAGCTTAAACTTGAGAGAGACCCAGTACTTC. Protein sequence: CASSLNLRETQYF. The gene calls are TRBV11-3 and TRBJ2-5; unclear D gene. The CDR3 is made up of 13 amino acids. In germline, CDR1 is SGHNT, CDR2 YENEEA. V lost 2 bases and J 4 bases, leaving 8 bases between the germline ends.